A single sample gave rise to the 26 T cell receptor beta chains below, sequenced in a study of blood T cells in healthy people across ages. PCR was performed a second time for roughly 7 to 12 cycles using a sample-barcoded 5' primer and a J-beta primer mix. TCRdb reanalysed the 5' RACE reads using MiXCR and keeps one entry per CDR3 protein. The sample yields approximately 400,000 distinct CDR3 sequences, about half seen once. The sample consisted of blood. The receptors were gathered from a man aged 60 to 75 in good health.

This clonotype showed up many times. This rearrangement joins TRBV29-1 to TRBJ2-7; no clear D gene. The V gene lost 6 bases and the J gene lost 0 bases, with 9 bases spanning the gap. This CDR3 region has 12 residues. Per the germline V gene, CDR1 is SQVTM and CDR2 is ANQGSEA. The CDR3 region is CSVTESSYEQYF. The CDR3 nucleotides read TGCAGCGTCACCGAGAGCTCCTACGAGCAGTACTTC.

In its sample, this clonotype was seen many times. The chain is built from TRBV11-2 and TRBJ2-1; 9 bases match TRBD2. Germline CDR1 and CDR2: SGHAT and FQNNGV. J was trimmed by 12 bases and V by 5 bases; bases with no gene match: 14. The CDR3 runs to 15 residues. The CDR3, as DNA: TGTGCCAGCAGCCTCAAAGCGGGGGGCTGGGAGGGGCAGTTCTTC. This gives the protein CASSLKAGGWEGQFF.

The CDR3 loop is CASSWGDLWSTDTQYF. As DNA, the CDR3 is TGCGCCAGCAGCTGGGGGGACCTTTGGAGTACAGATACGCAGTATTTT. The gene calls are TRBV5-1 and TRBJ2-3; D may be TRBD2 (6 bases). CDR3 length: 16 amino acids. The V gene's germline CDR1 is SGHRS and CDR2 YFSETQ. Trimming stripped 3 bases from V and 3 bases from J, with 17 bases between.

The sample holds many counts of this clonotype. The chain uses TRBV6-5 and TRBJ2-7; TRBD2 is a possible D gene (5 bases). Trimming pared 7 bases from V and 2 bases from J, leaving 12 bases between. Germline V CDR1 and CDR2: MNHEY, SVGAGI. This CDR3 is 13 amino acids long. CDR3 in DNA: TGTGCCAGCACTAAGGGAGTCACCTACGAGCAGTACTTC. Protein product: CASTKGVTYEQYF.

As concerns this clonotype: A much more abundant neighbour one base away suggests this may be a read error. The gene calls are TRBV6-2 or TRBV6-3 and TRBJ1-2; D ambiguous. Germline CDR1 MNHEY, CDR2 SVGEGT. This CDR3 is built from 14 residues. CDR3 loop: CAGSSTAGLYGYTF. The DNA for the CDR3 is TGTGCCGGCAGCAGTACGGCAGGACTCTATGGCTACACCTTC.

The rearrangement links TRBV7-3 to TRBJ2-7; TRBD1 aligns across 7 bases. The J call is in doubt because the DNA end fits TRBJ2-5 better. In germline, CDR1 is SGHTA, CDR2 FQGTGA. This CDR3 has 13 amino acids. The CDR3 sequence is CASSLGQLGTQYF. Written as DNA, the CDR3 is TGTGCCAGCAGCTTGGGACAGTTAGGGACCCAGTACTTC.

For this clonotype: Being one base from a much bigger clone, this may be a read error. The rearrangement joins TRBV6-6 to TRBJ1-2, with TRBD1 matching 8 bases. Germline CDR1 MNHNY, CDR2 SVGAGI (reference sequence). V shed 10 bases and J 4 bases; nucleotides not matched to a gene: 11. The CDR3 is 14 amino acids. CDR3 region: CAISAGGIIYGYTF. The CDR3 DNA reads as TGTGCCATCAGCGCAGGGGGCATCATCTATGGCTACACCTTC.

DNA for the CDR3: TGTGCCTGGAGTGTACGGAGCACTCGGAATGAGCAGTTCTTC. Amino acid sequence: CAWSVRSTRNEQFF. The chain combines TRBV30 with TRBJ2-1, with no clear D. V shed 0 bases and J shed 7 bases, with 13 bases lying between them. Per the germline V gene, CDR1 is GTSNPN and CDR2 is SVGIG (reference sequence). There are 14 residues in the CDR3.

The genes are TRBV11-2 and TRBJ2-1; D possibly corresponds to TRBD1 (5 bases). CDR3 length: 14 amino acids. V was pared by 2 bases and J by 4 bases, with 9 bases between. Germline V gene sequence: CDR1 SGHAT, CDR2 FQNNGV. Written as DNA, the CDR3 is TGTGCCAGCAGCTTAACGCGGACATACAATGAGCAGTTCTTC. Translation: CASSLTRTYNEQFF.

This clonotype was counted many times. The chain carries TRBV7-2 and TRBJ2-3; D is undetermined. This CDR3 region has 14 residues. V lost 4 bases, J lost 2 bases, and 10 bases lay in between. Germline values: CDR1 SGHTA, CDR2 FQGNSA. This CDR3 is CASSSDGHTDTQYF. The CDR3 DNA sequence: TGTGCCAGCAGCTCGGACGGGCACACAGATACGCAGTATTTT.

This clonotype was picked up a small number of times. The chain is built from TRBV5-6 and TRBJ2-7; TRBD1 is a possible D gene (7 bases). The closer fit of TRBJ2-5 to the DNA end suggests the J call may be wrong. The CDR3 extends over 15 amino acids. Germline CDR1 SGHDT, CDR2 YYEEEE. This CDR3 reads CASSLGQGGAETQYF. CDR3 DNA sequence: TGTGCCAGCAGCTTGGGACAGGGCGGGGCGGAGACCCAGTACTTC.

In this sample, this clonotype turned up a few times. This rearrangement joins TRBV20-1 to TRBJ2-3; the D gene is possibly TRBD2 (6 bases). CDR1 DFQATT and CDR2 SNEGSKA come from the germline V gene (reference sequence). This CDR3 contains 13 residues. Trimming cost V 3 bases and J 10 bases, with 17 bases left between them. The CDR3 protein is CSASFQEASAQYF. CDR3 in DNA: TGCAGTGCTAGCTTTCAGGAGGCTAGCGCGCAGTATTTT.

The CDR3 region is CASSLMTSPLHF. CDR3 DNA sequence: TGTGCCAGCAGCTTGATGACTTCACCCCTCCACTTT. The genes are TRBV11-2 and TRBJ1-6; no reliable D call. The germline CDR1 and CDR2 sequences are SGHAT and FQNNGV. This CDR3 region has 12 residues. V gave up 3 bases and J gave up 9 bases, with 6 bases separating them.

This clonotype occurred a few times. The chain carries TRBV30 and TRBJ1-4, with TRBD1 identical over 8 bases. Per germline, CDR1 GTSNPN and CDR2 SVGIG (reference sequence). This CDR3 region has 15 residues. V dropped 0 bases and J dropped 7; count of bases not matched to a gene: 7. CDR3 sequence reads: CAWSVLGTGSEKLFF. The CDR3 DNA reads TGTGCCTGGAGTGTACTCGGGACAGGTTCTGAAAAACTGTTTTTT.

J is TRBJ2-5 and V is TRBV5-4, with 10 bases matching TRBD2. In germline, CDR1 is SGHNT, CDR2 YYREEE (reference sequence). After removal of 0 bases from V and 1 base from J, the junction contained 6 bases not matched to a gene. The CDR3 consists of 17 residues. The CDR3 coding sequence is TGTGCCAGCAGCTTGGTGGCTAGCGGGGGACGCCAAGAGACCCAGTACTTC. Translating gives CASSLVASGGRQETQYF.

This clonotype came up once. The chain combines TRBV25-1 with TRBJ2-7; no clear D. This CDR3 is 15 amino acids long. V shed 4 bases and J shed 0 bases, with 13 bases lying between them. Germline V gene sequence: CDR1 MGHDK, CDR2 SYGVNS. The CDR3 sequence: CASSGRAGISYEQYF. The CDR3 region has the DNA TGTGCCAGCAGTGGCCGGGCCGGCATCTCCTACGAGCAGTACTTC.

J is TRBJ2-7 and V is TRBV5-6; 7 bases line up with TRBD2. Germline V gene lookup returns CDR1 SGHDT and CDR2 YYEEEE. The CDR3 is made up of 13 amino acids. Unmatched junction bases numbered 10, after V lost 6 bases and J lost 7 bases. The CDR3 nucleotides are TGTGCCAGCAACCGTGGGGGGGTGAGGGAGCAGTACTTC. As protein: CASNRGGVREQYF.

This clonotype was seen only a few times. CDR3 region: CASSSAFSYEQYF. The CDR3 DNA follows: TGTGCCAGCAGCTCCGCGTTCTCCTACGAGCAGTACTTC. V gene TRBV7-2 combines with J gene TRBJ2-7; D is undetermined. The germline gives CDR1 SGHTA, CDR2 FQGNSA. CDR3 length: 13 residues. Trimming removed 4 bases from V and 0 bases from J, with 7 bases in between.

CDR3 in amino acids: CASSWRGGEQYF. As DNA, the CDR3 is TGTGCCAGCAGTTGGAGGGGAGGCGAGCAGTACTTC. This chain links TRBV12-3 or TRBV12-4 with TRBJ2-7; D is perhaps TRBD2 (6 bases). V gave up 4 bases and J gave up 6 bases, with 10 bases separating them. The CDR3 has 12 amino acids.

This clonotype was detected a few times. The chain combines TRBV5-1 with TRBJ2-7; no firm D call. This CDR3 is 11 amino acids long. Germline V gene data show CDR1 as SGHRS and CDR2 as YFSETQ. The DNA of the CDR3 is TGCGTCTCCCGAGAGGACTACGAGCAGTACTTC. Protein sequence: CVSREDYEQYF.

This clonotype came up a few times. V usage is TRBV6-5 and J usage is TRBJ2-1; D may be TRBD1 or TRBD2 (5 bases each). The V end lost 8 bases, the J end lost 2 bases, and 13 bases lay between the germline ends. Germline V gives CDR1 MNHEY, CDR2 SVGAGI. CDR3 length: 14 amino acids. CDR3 in amino acids: CASAQRGPYNEQFF. The CDR3 bases are TGTGCCAGCGCTCAGAGGGGACCCTACAATGAGCAGTTCTTC.

The V call is TRBV4-2, the J call TRBJ2-5, with D perhaps matching TRBD1 or TRBD2 (5 bases each). This CDR3 region has 13 residues. CDR1 and CDR2 (germline): LGHNA, YNFKEQ. Trimming took off 1 base at V and 11 bases at J, with 14 bases between the two ends. The CDR3 loop is CASSQAPGTDQYF. In DNA form, the CDR3 reads TGTGCCAGCAGCCAAGCCCCCGGGACGGATCAGTACTTC.

V usage is TRBV30 and J usage is TRBJ1-1; no clear D gene. Germline V gene sequence: CDR1 GTSNPN, CDR2 SVGIG (reference sequence). The V and J ends lost 2 bases and 4 bases respectively, with 5 bases between them. This CDR3 spans 11 amino acids. For the CDR3, the DNA is TGTGCCTGGAGTCACGGCACTGAAGCTTTCTTT. Protein sequence: CAWSHGTEAFF.

The chain couples TRBV6-1 to TRBJ2-7, with D possibly being TRBD2 (6 bases). This CDR3 region has 16 residues. The germline CDR1 and CDR2 sequences are MNHNS and SASEGT. V was cut by 4 bases and J by 1 base, with 17 bases left in between. The CDR3 is CASSGGDWWGSYEQYF. The CDR3 DNA reads TGTGCCAGCAGTGGCGGGGACTGGTGGGGTTCCTACGAGCAGTACTTC.

This clonotype has a count of ten or more. The chain combines TRBV7-6 with TRBJ2-1; D not certain. CDR1 and CDR2 (germline): SGHVS, FNYEAQ. Trimming left V 3 bases short and J 6 bases short, with 9 bases between. The CDR3 extends over 13 amino acids. CDR3 DNA sequence: TGTGCCAGCAGCTTGAGCCGAGTCAATGAGCAGTTCTTC. It translates to CASSLSRVNEQFF.

V and J are TRBV12-3 or TRBV12-4 and TRBJ1-4, with D uncertain. The CDR3 covers 15 residues. The ends were cut back, 1 base at V and 2 bases at J, with 8 bases in the middle. The CDR3 loop reads CASSLVPGTNEKLFF. Here the CDR3 DNA reads TGTGCCAGCAGTTTAGTTCCCGGGACTAATGAAAAACTGTTTTTT.